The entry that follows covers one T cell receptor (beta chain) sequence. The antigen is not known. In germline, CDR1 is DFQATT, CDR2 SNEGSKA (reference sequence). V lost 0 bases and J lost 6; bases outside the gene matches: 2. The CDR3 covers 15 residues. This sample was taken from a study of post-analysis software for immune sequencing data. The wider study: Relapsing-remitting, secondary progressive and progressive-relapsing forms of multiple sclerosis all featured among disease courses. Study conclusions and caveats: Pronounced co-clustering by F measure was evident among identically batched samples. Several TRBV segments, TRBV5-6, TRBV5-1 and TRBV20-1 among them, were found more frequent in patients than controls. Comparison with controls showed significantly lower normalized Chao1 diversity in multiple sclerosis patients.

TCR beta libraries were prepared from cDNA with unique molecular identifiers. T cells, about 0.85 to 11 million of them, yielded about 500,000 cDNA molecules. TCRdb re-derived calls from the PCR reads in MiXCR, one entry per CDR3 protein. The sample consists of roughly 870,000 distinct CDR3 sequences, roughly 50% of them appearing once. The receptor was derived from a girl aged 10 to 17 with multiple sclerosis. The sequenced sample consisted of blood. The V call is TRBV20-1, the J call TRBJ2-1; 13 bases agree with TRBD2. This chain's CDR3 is CSARDRTSGSNEQFF. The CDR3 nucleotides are TGCAGTGCTAGAGATAGGACTAGCGGGAGCAATGAGCAGTTCTTC.